These 18 T cell receptor beta chains came from one sample sequenced in a study of blood T cell repertoires in COVID-19. Clones were sequenced by immunoSEQ multiplex PCR, and TCRdb holds only the in-frame ones, with some missing. Seen here are 100,000 to 150,000 clones, roughly 90% observed once, and the top ten hold 6.5% to 9%. The sequencing sample was made of peripheral blood. The origin of the receptors is a man over 45 with acute or convalescent COVID-19.

This clone was recorded once. V gene TRBV6-5 combines with J gene TRBJ2-1; D may be TRBD1 (6 bases). V lost 2 bases, J lost 0 bases, and 11 bases lay in between. The CDR3 has 16 amino acids. Germline values: CDR1 MNHEY, CDR2 SVGAGI. The CDR3: CASSYETGRSYNEQFF. In nucleotides, the CDR3 is TGTGCCAGCAGTTACGAGACAGGCCGCTCCTACAATGAGCAGTTCTTC.

The chain links TRBV30 to TRBJ2-5; 9 nucleotides match TRBD2. V was pared by 1 base and J by 5 bases, with 5 bases of the junction left unmatched. This CDR3 has 14 amino acids. Germline V gives CDR1 GTSNPN, CDR2 SVGIG (reference sequence). CDR3 region: CAWSGSSGGETQYF. CDR3 nucleotides: TGTGCCTGGAGTGGTTCCAGCGGGGGGGAGACCCAGTACTTC.

V is TRBV12-3 or TRBV12-4 and J is TRBJ2-1; 7 bases are a match to TRBD2. V dropped 5 bases and J dropped 12; count of bases not matched to a gene: 7. The CDR3 contains 12 residues. CDR3 residues: CASSGTTSRQFF. The CDR3 DNA sequence: TGTGCCAGCAGTGGAACGACTAGCCGGCAGTTCTTC.

J is TRBJ1-1 and V is TRBV14; TRBD1 aligns across 8 bases. The germline V gene has CDR1 SGHDN and CDR2 FVKESK. The CDR3 contains 15 residues. V lost 4 bases to trimming and J lost 6 bases; unmatched junction nucleotides: 10. CDR3 loop: CASSRRTGIVAEAFF. The CDR3 DNA is TGTGCCAGCAGCCGAAGGACAGGGATTGTTGCTGAAGCTTTCTTT.

The V gene is TRBV5-4, the J gene TRBJ2-7; TRBD2 might be the D (6 bases). In germline, CDR1 is SGHNT, CDR2 YYREEE (reference sequence). The CDR3 loop spans 15 amino acids. Trimming pared 0 bases from V and 5 bases from J, leaving 15 bases between. CDR3 in DNA: TGTGCCAGCAGCTTGGCCCGTGGACCGGGGGACGAGCAGTACTTC. Its translation is CASSLARGPGDEQYF. The entire variable domain, with the rest obtained from reference TRBV5-4 and TRBJ2-7, is as follows: ETGVTQSPTHLIKTRGQQVTLRCSSQSGHNTVSWYQQALGQGPQFIFQYYREEENGRGNFPPRFSGLQFPNYSSELNVNALELDDSALYLCASSLARGPGDEQYFGPGTRLTVT.

The chain joins TRBV7-9 to TRBJ2-5, with D perhaps matching TRBD2 (5 bases). Germline assignment: CDR1 SEHNR and CDR2 FQNEAQ (reference sequence). Trimming shortened V by 1 base and J by 3 bases, and 12 bases separated the two germline ends. The CDR3 runs to 15 residues. In DNA form, the CDR3 reads TGTGCCAGCAGCTTAGGGGAGAGGTCCGAAGAGACCCAGTACTTC. Amino acid sequence: CASSLGERSEETQYF.

This clone was observed a handful of times. The rearrangement joins TRBV4-1 to TRBJ1-2, with D unresolved. V dropped 0 bases and J dropped 4 bases, with 6 bases sitting between them. The CDR3 has 13 residues. Per the germline V gene, CDR1 is MGHRA and CDR2 is YSYEKL. CDR3 sequence reads: CASSQDQSYGYTF. The CDR3 DNA reads as TGCGCCAGCAGCCAAGATCAGTCCTATGGCTACACCTTC.

The J gene is TRBJ2-3, the V gene TRBV6-6; D is unresolved. Germline CDR1 reads MNHNY; CDR2 reads SVGAGI (reference sequence). The CDR3 is 12 amino acids. Deletions cut 6 bases from V and 3 bases from J, with 7 bases between. The CDR3 spells CASSSPTDTQYF. As DNA, the CDR3 is TGTGCCAGCAGCTCTCCTACAGATACGCAGTATTTT.

The sample holds a few counts of this clone. This sequence joins TRBV5-5 and TRBJ1-5; 8 bases fit TRBD1. Germline V lookup: CDR1 SGHKS, CDR2 YYEKEE (reference sequence). V lost 2 bases and J lost 2; bases outside the gene matches: 3. The CDR3 extends over 15 amino acids. The CDR3 bases are TGTGCCAGCAGCTTTTCACAGGGGGGCAATCAGCCCCAGCATTTT. It translates to CASSFSQGGNQPQHF.

The chain carries TRBV27 and TRBJ2-1; 12 bases are shared with TRBD2. The CDR3 totals 19 residues. Trimming took 6 bases from V and 4 from J; bases not matched to a gene: 16. The germline V gene has CDR1 MNHEY and CDR2 SMNVEV (reference sequence). The CDR3 region has the DNA TGTGCCAGCAGGCCCCCAAGAGGGCTAGCGGGAGGGGATTACAATGAGCAGTTCTTC. This codes for CASRPPRGLAGGDYNEQFF.

The chain joins TRBV6-4 to TRBJ2-7; 16 bases are a match to TRBD2. The junction had 3 bases not matched to a gene; V was cut back by 0 bases and J by 1 base. CDR1 MRHNA and CDR2 SNTAGT come from the germline V gene. This CDR3 has 18 residues. For the CDR3, the DNA is TGTGCCAGCAGTGACTCGGGGACTAGCGGGAGGGCGTCCTACGAGCAGTACTTC. Translation: CASSDSGTSGRASYEQYF.

This clone was picked up many times. The genes are TRBV7-9 and TRBJ1-1, with D possibly being TRBD1 (5 bases). There are 13 residues in the CDR3. V lost 2 bases and J 5 bases, leaving 9 bases between the germline ends. Germline CDR1 and CDR2: SEHNR and FQNEAQ (reference sequence). The CDR3, as DNA: TGTGCCAGCAGCTTACAGGGTCGAACTGAAGCTTTCTTT. The encoded protein is CASSLQGRTEAFF.

This chain uses TRBV7-9 with TRBJ2-1, with 7 bases aligning to TRBD1. There are 16 residues in the CDR3. Trimming cost V 5 bases and J 0 bases; bases outside gene matches: 7. Germline-derived CDR1 and CDR2 are SEHNR and FQNEAQ (reference sequence). CDR3 in DNA: TGTGCCAGCAGCCAAGGGACAGCTCTCTCCTACAATGAGCAGTTCTTC. As protein: CASSQGTALSYNEQFF.

J is TRBJ1-5 and V is TRBV23-1; 7 bases are a match to TRBD1. TRBV23-1 is placed among ORFs of uncertain function. Trimming took 11 bases from V and 7 from J; bases not matched to a gene: 8. The CDR3 has 12 residues. CDR3 sequence reads: CAYHRGHQPQHF. The CDR3 coding sequence is TGCGCCTACCACAGGGGACACCAGCCCCAGCATTTT.

This chain connects TRBV5-6 to TRBJ2-5; 12 bases line up with TRBD2. Per germline, CDR1 SGHDT and CDR2 YYEEEE. CDR3 length equals 18 residues. The J segment lost 0 bases and the V segment lost 3 bases, leaving 9 bases of the junction unmatched. The CDR3 here is CASSSIGLAGTYQETQYF. CDR3 sequence (DNA): TGTGCCAGCAGCTCGATAGGACTAGCGGGAACGTACCAAGAGACCCAGTACTTC.

This clone was counted a single time. This chain joins TRBV11-2 and TRBJ2-1; 7 nucleotides line up with TRBD1. Germline V gene sequence: CDR1 SGHAT, CDR2 FQNNGV. The V segment lost 3 bases and the J segment 1 base; nucleotides outside the gene matches: 6. The CDR3 totals 16 residues. The CDR3 DNA is TGTGCCAGCAGCTTGGCGCAGGGGGTTTCCTACAATGAGCAGTTCTTC. Translated: CASSLAQGVSYNEQFF.

This rearrangement joins TRBV24-1 to TRBJ2-5, with D maybe TRBD2 (5 bases). This CDR3 region has 15 residues. V shed 2 bases and J shed 3 bases, with 12 bases lying between them. Per germline, CDR1 KGHDR and CDR2 SFDVKD. The chain's CDR3 is CATSDSGSPKETQYF. The DNA of the CDR3 is TGTGCCACCAGTGATTCGGGGTCCCCCAAAGAGACCCAGTACTTC.

V is TRBV6-5 and J is TRBJ1-2, with 8 nucleotides matching TRBD1. Germline V gives CDR1 MNHEY, CDR2 SVGAGI. The CDR3 loop spans 14 amino acids. V dropped 6 bases and J dropped 3; count of bases not matched to a gene: 6. The CDR3 here is CASRRTGSDYGYTF. The DNA of the CDR3 is TGTGCCAGCAGGCGGACAGGGTCGGACTATGGCTACACCTTC.